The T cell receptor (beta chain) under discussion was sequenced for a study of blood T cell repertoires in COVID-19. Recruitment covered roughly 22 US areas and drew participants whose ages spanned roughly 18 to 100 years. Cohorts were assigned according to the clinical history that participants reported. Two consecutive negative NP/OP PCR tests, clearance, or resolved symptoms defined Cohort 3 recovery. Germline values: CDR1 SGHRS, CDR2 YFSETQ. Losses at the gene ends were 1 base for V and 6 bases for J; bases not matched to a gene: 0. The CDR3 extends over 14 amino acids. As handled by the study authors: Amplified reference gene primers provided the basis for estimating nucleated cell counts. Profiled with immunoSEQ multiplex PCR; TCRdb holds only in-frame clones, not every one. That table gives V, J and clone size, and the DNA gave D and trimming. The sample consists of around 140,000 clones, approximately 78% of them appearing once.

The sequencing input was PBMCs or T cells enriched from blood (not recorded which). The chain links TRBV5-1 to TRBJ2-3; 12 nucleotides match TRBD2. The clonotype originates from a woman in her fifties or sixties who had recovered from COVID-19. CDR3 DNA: TGCGCCAGCAGCTTGCTAGCGGGGGGGGATACGCAGTATTTT. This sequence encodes CASSLLAGGDTQYF.